What follows are 10 T cell receptor beta chains derived from one specimen sequenced in a study of blood T cell repertoires in COVID-19. Profiling relied on immunoSEQ multiplex PCR, and the TCRdb table lists in-frame clones only, not all of them. In the table there are fewer than 55,000 clones, roughly 84% of which are singletons. Sequenced sample: peripheral blood. These receptors came from a man aged 50 to 60 with acute or convalescent COVID-19.

This clone was counted between two and nine times. This sequence joins TRBV28 and TRBJ1-1; a possible D gene is TRBD1 (5 bases). Deletions cut 4 bases from V and 2 bases from J, with 14 bases between. Germline V gene data show CDR1 as MDHEN and CDR2 as SYDVKM. The CDR3 has 15 residues. CDR3 sequence reads: CASSSWGQANTEAFF. The CDR3 DNA is TGTGCCAGCAGTTCCTGGGGCCAGGCTAACACTGAAGCTTTCTTT.

The V and J genes are TRBV7-2 and TRBJ2-3, with TRBD1 as a possible D gene (6 bases). CDR1 is SGHTA and CDR2 is FQGNSA in the germline V gene. Deletions cut 6 bases from V and 0 bases from J, with 7 bases between. The CDR3 sequence is 13 residues long. The CDR3 here is CASRQGSTDTQYF. The CDR3 bases are TGTGCCAGCAGACAGGGAAGCACAGATACGCAGTATTTT.

The J gene is TRBJ1-5, the V gene TRBV7-2; TRBD1 matches 10 bases. Trimming cost V 3 bases and J 4 bases; bases outside gene matches: 6. Germline values: CDR1 SGHTA, CDR2 FQGNSA. This CDR3 has 16 residues. CDR3 residues: CASSFRTGGGNQPQHF. The CDR3 DNA is TGTGCCAGCAGCTTCCGGACAGGGGGAGGAAATCAGCCCCAGCATTTT.

This clone came up a few times. V and J are TRBV28 and TRBJ2-5, with a weak D call TRBD2 (6 bases). Germline CDR1 MDHEN, CDR2 SYDVKM. The CDR3 consists of 17 residues. V lost 6 bases, J lost 2 bases, and 22 bases lay in between. The CDR3 DNA follows: TGTGCCAGCAGCCCATGGGTGGCGGGGACCTCTCAAGAGACCCAGTACTTC. This sequence encodes CASSPWVAGTSQETQYF.

The chain is built from TRBV10-3 and TRBJ2-3, with 7 bases that match TRBD1. The CDR3 is 14 residues long. Germline V gives CDR1 ENHRY, CDR2 SYGVKD. V lost 2 bases to trimming and J lost 1 base; unmatched junction nucleotides: 0. CDR3 residues: CAISEGTGTDTQYF. The CDR3 coding sequence is TGTGCCATCAGTGAGGGGACAGGCACAGATACGCAGTATTTT.

The rearrangement uses TRBV11-2 and TRBJ2-5; maybe TRBD2 (6 bases). The CDR3 has 14 residues. Looked up from germline, CDR1 is SGHAT and CDR2 is FQNNGV. Trimming left V 8 bases short and J 5 bases short, with 18 bases between. The CDR3 region has the DNA TGTGCCAGCCGTAATCCCGGGACTCTGGAGACCCAGTACTTC. The encoded protein is CASRNPGTLETQYF.

This rearrangement joins TRBV28 to TRBJ2-2, with 12 bases matching TRBD2. Germline values: CDR1 MDHEN, CDR2 SYDVKM. The CDR3 runs 15 residues. V was pared by 8 bases and J by 4 bases, with 5 bases of the junction left unmatched. The CDR3 sequence is CASLAGGSATGELFF. DNA of the CDR3: TGTGCCAGCCTAGCGGGAGGGTCGGCCACCGGGGAGCTGTTTTTT. Together with reference TRBV28 and TRBJ2-2, the CDR3 gives the full variable domain: DVKVTQSSRYLVKRTGEKVFLECVQDMDHENMFWYRQDPGLGLRLIYFSYDVKMKEKGDIPEGYSVSREKKERFSLILESASTNQTSMYLCASLAGGSATGELFFGEGSRLTVL.

V and J are TRBV18 and TRBJ1-5; D call uncertain. Germline V gene lookup returns CDR1 KGHSH and CDR2 LQKENI. CDR3 length equals 17 residues. V dropped 3 bases and J dropped 0 bases, with 15 bases sitting between them. CDR3 sequence: CASSPTLTDYSNQPQHF. The CDR3 nucleotides read TGTGCCAGCTCACCTACCCTGACGGACTATAGCAATCAGCCCCAGCATTTT. The full variable domain, in which reference TRBV18 and TRBJ1-5 provide the parts outside the CDR3, is NAGVMQNPRHLVRRRGQEARLRCSPMKGHSHVYWYRQLPEEGLKFMVYLQKENIIDESGMPKERFSAEFPKEGPSILRIQQVVRGDSAAYFCASSPTLTDYSNQPQHFGDGTRLSIL.

The chain couples TRBV6-5 to TRBJ1-6; 7 nucleotides line up with TRBD1. The CDR3 is made up of 14 amino acids. The V and J ends lost 6 bases and 5 bases, in that order; junction bases with no gene match: 4. The germline CDR1 and CDR2 sequences are MNHEY and SVGAGI. CDR3 sequence (DNA): TGTGCCAGCAGGCTGACAGGGAATAATTCACCCCTCCACTTT. Translation: CASRLTGNNSPLHF.

V usage is TRBV6-5 and J usage is TRBJ1-6; D remains unclear. This CDR3 is built from 13 residues. The V end was cut by 7 bases, the J end by 8 bases, with 12 bases between. Germline-derived CDR1 and CDR2 are MNHEY and SVGAGI. CDR3 DNA: TGTGCCAGCAAGAGGTCAGCCTATTCACCCCTCCACTTT. Amino acid sequence: CASKRSAYSPLHF.